This T cell receptor beta chain came from a study of cytomegalovirus exposure and HLA in healthy donors. PCR was performed using 60 Vbeta and 13 Jbeta primers. Sequenced by immunoSEQ multiplex PCR; TCRdb stores in-frame clones only, minus some. The sample has roughly 120,000 clones; about 84% are singletons. V dropped 2 bases and J dropped 3; count of bases not matched to a gene: 7. The CDR3 has 15 residues. Per germline, CDR1 SGHRS and CDR2 YFSETQ. The sample was PBMCs. The sequence was collected from a middle-aged man in good health and CMV-seronegative. The chain carries TRBV5-1 and TRBJ1-1; TRBD1 matches at 7 bases. This chain's CDR3 is CASSLLGGRHTEAFF. The CDR3 bases are TGCGCCAGCAGCTTATTAGGGGGCCGGCACACTGAAGCTTTCTTT.